The 29 T cell receptor beta chains reported below all come from one sample, sequenced in a study of cytomegalovirus exposure and HLA in healthy donors. In the PCR, 60 Vbeta and 13 Jbeta primers were used. Assay: immunoSEQ multiplex PCR; the TCRdb copy retains only in-frame clones and omits some. The data hold 110,000 to 150,000 clones, with approximately 83% observed a single time. The material sequenced was PBMCs. The receptors shown here come from a middle-aged man in good health and CMV-seropositive.

The chain recombines TRBV7-9 with TRBJ1-5; D ambiguous. The V and J ends lost 2 bases and 6 bases respectively, with 8 bases between them. Per the germline V gene, CDR1 is SEHNR and CDR2 is FQNEAQ (reference sequence). The CDR3 covers 13 residues. CDR3 in DNA: TGTGCCAGCAGCTTAAGTAGCGCTCAGCCCCAGCATTTT. Translating it yields CASSLSSAQPQHF.

This chain links TRBV5-1 with TRBJ2-4; TRBD1 matches at 7 bases. The CDR3 is 13 amino acids. With V trimmed by 0 bases and J by 12 bases, 6 bases remained unmatched. Germline values: CDR1 SGHRS, CDR2 YFSETQ. The CDR3: CASSLGQGVDQYF. The CDR3 DNA sequence: TGCGCCAGCAGCTTGGGACAGGGAGTGGATCAGTACTTC.

The rearrangement joins TRBV12-5 to TRBJ1-2; maybe TRBD1 (5 bases). CDR1 and CDR2 (germline): LGHNT, FRNRAP. Trimming pared 5 bases from V and 3 bases from J, leaving 10 bases between. CDR3 length: 13 amino acids. CDR3 sequence: CASGPLQDYGYTF. CDR3 bases: TGTGCTAGTGGTCCTCTACAGGACTATGGCTACACCTTC.

This chain links TRBV6-5 with TRBJ1-3; weak D call: TRBD1 (6 bases). CDR1 and CDR2 (germline): MNHEY, SVGAGI. V lost 7 bases, J lost 2 bases, and 12 bases lay in between. The CDR3 length is 14 residues. CDR3 loop: CASKGGAAGNTIYF. The CDR3 region has the DNA TGTGCCAGCAAAGGGGGGGCGGCTGGAAACACCATATATTTT.

The gene calls are TRBV4-3 and TRBJ2-1; maybe TRBD1 (5 bases). This CDR3 spans 15 amino acids. Looked up from germline, CDR1 is LGHNA and CDR2 is YSLEER. V was pared by 0 bases and J by 6 bases, with 12 bases between. This chain's CDR3 is CASSQDQGRVNEQFF. For the CDR3, the DNA is TGCGCCAGCAGCCAAGATCAAGGCAGGGTCAATGAGCAGTTCTTC.

V usage is TRBV19 and J usage is TRBJ1-1; 8 bases align to TRBD1. Per germline, CDR1 LNHDA and CDR2 SQIVND (reference sequence). V was clipped by 5 bases and J by 4 bases; unmatched bases: 6. The CDR3 consists of 14 residues. CDR3 residues: CASSQTGVATEAFF. CDR3 coding DNA: TGTGCCAGTAGTCAGACAGGGGTCGCCACTGAAGCTTTCTTT.

The V and J genes are TRBV14 and TRBJ2-7; 13 positions match TRBD2. Per germline, CDR1 SGHDN and CDR2 FVKESK. The V and J ends lost 4 bases and 2 bases, in that order; junction bases with no gene match: 14. The CDR3 is made up of 19 amino acids. The CDR3 protein is CASSLTGTEGLAGAYEQYF. CDR3 in DNA: TGTGCCAGCAGCCTTACCGGGACGGAAGGACTAGCGGGAGCCTACGAGCAGTACTTC. The full variable domain, rest sourced from reference TRBV14 and TRBJ2-7, is EAGVTQFPSHSVIEKGQTVTLRCDPISGHDNLYWYRRVMGKEIKFLLHFVKESKQDESGMPNNRFLAERTGGTYSTLKVQPAELEDSGVYFCASSLTGTEGLAGAYEQYFGPGTRLTVT.

This clone was recorded only once. This sequence joins TRBV2 and TRBJ2-1, with 11 bases matching TRBD2. The V gene end was trimmed by 4 bases and the J gene end by 3 bases; junction bases not matched to a gene: 2. Germline V gene sequence: CDR1 SNHLY, CDR2 FYNNEI. The CDR3 runs to 15 residues. The CDR3 DNA sequence: TGTGCCAGCAGTGTTAGCGGGAGGGGCTACAATGAGCAGTTCTTC. It codes for CASSVSGRGYNEQFF.

The V gene is TRBV7-8, the J gene TRBJ2-1; 11 bases are shared with TRBD2. The CDR3 loop spans 16 amino acids. V shed 0 bases and J 6 bases; nucleotides not matched to a gene: 4. CDR1 and CDR2 (germline): SGHVS, FQNEAQ. CDR3 in amino acids: CASSLAPGLAANEQFF. In DNA, the CDR3 is TGTGCCAGCAGCTTAGCTCCGGGACTAGCGGCCAATGAGCAGTTCTTC.

As regards this clone: The same CDR3 can be traced to other DNA sequences in this sample. The gene calls are TRBV5-1 and TRBJ2-6; possibly TRBD2 for D (5 bases). V lost 1 base and J 0 bases, leaving 8 bases between the germline ends. CDR3 length: 16 amino acids. CDR1 is SGHRS, CDR2 YFSETQ, per germline. CDR3 in amino acids: CASSLSGSSGANVLTF. CDR3 coding DNA: TGCGCCAGCAGCTTGAGCGGTTCCTCTGGGGCCAACGTCCTGACTTTC.

CDR3 DNA: TGTGCCAGCAGCTACAGGGGCAGAACTCTCTACGAGCAGTACTTC. Residues: CASSYRGRTLYEQYF. This sequence joins TRBV2 and TRBJ2-7; TRBD1 agrees at 7 bases. Per germline, CDR1 SNHLY and CDR2 FYNNEI. The CDR3 extends over 15 amino acids. Trimming removed 6 bases from V and 3 bases from J; junction bases left unmatched: 11.

The chain links TRBV6-5 to TRBJ1-6; D possibly corresponds to TRBD1 (6 bases). The germline V gene has CDR1 MNHEY and CDR2 SVGAGI. CDR3 length equals 15 residues. Trimming removed 0 bases at V and 9 bases at J, with 12 bases between. CDR3 region: CASSYSNRDTSPLHF. In nucleotides, the CDR3 is TGTGCCAGCAGTTACTCGAATAGGGACACTTCACCCCTCCACTTT.

V and J are TRBV7-3 and TRBJ2-5; 9 bases fit TRBD1. The germline V gene encodes CDR1 SGHTA and CDR2 FQGTGA. Unmatched junction bases numbered 7, after V lost 4 bases and J lost 7 bases. This CDR3 is 14 amino acids long. The CDR3 region has the DNA TGTGCCAGCAGCTGGGGGACAGGGTCCGGGACCCAGTACTTC. Encoded protein: CASSWGTGSGTQYF.

The chain couples TRBV6-4 to TRBJ2-2, with 9 bases identical to TRBD1. This CDR3 comprises 14 residues. In germline, CDR1 is MRHNA, CDR2 SNTAGT. V shed 3 bases and J 4 bases; nucleotides not matched to a gene: 0. The CDR3 coding sequence is TGTGCCAGCAGTGAGGACAGGGGCACCGGGGAGCTGTTTTTT. This gives the protein CASSEDRGTGELFF.

A remark on this clone: A read error may account for a junction end that differs from germline. This chain joins TRBV27 and TRBJ1-2; 8 bases line up with TRBD1. Germline V gene lookup returns CDR1 MNHEY and CDR2 SMNVEV (reference sequence). CDR3 length: 14 residues. The CDR3: CASSLGTGPEGSTF. The CDR3, as DNA: TGTGCCAGCAGTCTGGGGACAGGCCCAGAAGGCTCCACCTTC.

The V and J genes are TRBV27 and TRBJ1-1; no reliable D call. CDR3 length equals 13 residues. Trimming left V 5 bases short and J 6 bases short, with 13 bases between. The germline gives CDR1 MNHEY, CDR2 SMNVEV (reference sequence). In DNA, the CDR3 is TGTGCCAGCAGTGTGGCCCGGAGGTCTGAAGCTTTCTTT. Its protein is CASSVARRSEAFF.

The chain couples TRBV29-1 to TRBJ2-3, with 12 bases identical to TRBD2. Germline CDR1 and CDR2: SQVTM and ANQGSEA. The ends lost 6 bases at V and 2 bases at J; junction bases unmatched: 3. The CDR3 extends over 14 amino acids. CDR3 DNA: TGCAGCGTAGGACTAGCGGGGATCACAGATACGCAGTATTTT. Protein: CSVGLAGITDTQYF.

This chain connects TRBV5-1 to TRBJ2-6; TRBD1 matches at 11 bases. The CDR3 is made up of 18 amino acids. V lost 2 bases, J lost 4 bases, and 8 bases stayed unmatched. Germline V gives CDR1 SGHRS, CDR2 YFSETQ. The CDR3 reads CASSLTGTGGGGANVLTF. In nucleotides, the CDR3 is TGCGCCAGCAGCTTAACCGGGACAGGGGGTGGGGGGGCCAACGTCCTGACTTTC.

This rearrangement joins TRBV4-1 to TRBJ1-2; TRBD1 agrees at 8 bases. CDR3 length: 17 residues. With 0 bases clipped from V and 2 bases from J, the junction kept 8 bases outside the gene matches. Germline values: CDR1 MGHRA, CDR2 YSYEKL. CDR3 coding DNA: TGCGCCAGCAGCCAAGACCCGGGGCGGACAGGGAACTATGGCTACACCTTC. This codes for CASSQDPGRTGNYGYTF.

The V and J genes are TRBV5-1 and TRBJ2-5; TRBD1 agrees at 8 bases. Near its end, the DNA agrees better with TRBJ2-7, so the J call may be wrong. The germline gives CDR1 SGHRS, CDR2 YFSETQ. The CDR3 sequence is 18 residues long. The CDR3 DNA follows: TGCGACGAACCGGGCCAAAGCAGGGGGCGCAACAAAGTCTACGAGCAGTACTTC. Amino acids: CDEPGQSRGRNKVYEQYF.

The CDR3 loop reads CASSSGTAGRYEQYF. CDR3 nucleotide sequence: TGTGCCAGCAGCTCCGGGACAGCGGGTCGCTACGAGCAGTACTTC. J is TRBJ2-7 and V is TRBV5-5; D possibly corresponds to TRBD1 (7 bases). From germline, CDR1 is SGHKS and CDR2 YYEKEE (reference sequence). This CDR3 is built from 15 residues. V was cut by 3 bases and J by 3 bases, with 16 bases left in between.

The chain combines TRBV4-1 with TRBJ2-1, with 9 positions matching TRBD1. The CDR3 length is 17 residues. The germline CDR1 and CDR2 sequences are MGHRA and YSYEKL. Trimming at V came to 3 bases and at J to 4 bases, leaving 10 bases not matched to a gene. The CDR3 DNA follows: TGCGCCAGCAGCCAGGGGCCGGACAGGGGAATTTACAATGAGCAGTTCTTC. It specifies CASSQGPDRGIYNEQFF.

There are a few counts of this clone. The chain uses TRBV7-2 and TRBJ1-2; D is ambiguous. The CDR3 covers 13 residues. CDR1 and CDR2 from the germline V gene are SGHTA and FQGNSA. Trimming left V 4 bases short and J 8 bases short, with 14 bases between. CDR3: CASSSEGFGGYTF. DNA of the CDR3: TGTGCCAGCAGCTCCGAGGGCTTTGGCGGCTACACCTTC.

V is TRBV5-4 and J is TRBJ2-2; TRBD1 might be the D (5 bases). The germline gives CDR1 SGHNT, CDR2 YYREEE (reference sequence). The germline V and J ends were trimmed by 4 bases and 1 base, with 20 bases remaining between them. The CDR3 is 18 amino acids. The CDR3 DNA follows: TGTGCCAGCAGCACCCCTACCGACAGAGCCCGGAACACCGGGGAGCTGTTTTTT. Amino acids: CASSTPTDRARNTGELFF.

The J gene is TRBJ1-4, the V gene TRBV7-2; no firm D call. Between the trimmed V and J ends, which lost 5 bases and 1 base, there was a span of 8 bases. Per the germline V gene, CDR1 is SGHTA and CDR2 is FQGNSA. The CDR3 contains 14 residues. Written as DNA, the CDR3 is TGTGCCAGCAGCCTGGCTCGAACTAATGAAAAACTGTTTTTT. Protein sequence: CASSLARTNEKLFF.

The V and J genes are TRBV19 and TRBJ1-5; 9 positions match TRBD1. This CDR3 comprises 14 residues. V was clipped by 6 bases and J by 7 bases; unmatched bases: 7. Germline V gene data show CDR1 as LNHDA and CDR2 as SQIVND (reference sequence). This CDR3 reads CASSLQGANQPQHF. The CDR3 DNA reads as TGTGCCAGTAGCTTACAGGGGGCAAACCAGCCCCAGCATTTT.

The chain employs TRBV2 and TRBJ2-1; possibly TRBD2 for D (7 bases). Per the germline V gene, CDR1 is SNHLY and CDR2 is FYNNEI. The ends were cut back, 10 bases at V and 6 bases at J, with 19 bases in the middle. The CDR3 is 14 residues long. The CDR3 DNA reads as TGTGCCACCAAGGGGGGGCCGCCAGGCAATGAGCAGTTCTTC. Translated: CATKGGPPGNEQFF. Full variable domain (remainder filled in from reference TRBV2 and TRBJ2-1): EPEVTQTPSHQVTQMGQEVILRCVPISNHLYFYWYRQILGQKVEFLVSFYNNEISEKSEIFDDQFSVERPDGSNFTLKIRSTKLEDSAMYFCATKGGPPGNEQFFGPGTRLTVL.

The chain is built from TRBV6-1 and TRBJ1-5; D might be TRBD1 (5 bases). CDR3 length: 15 amino acids. V was clipped by 6 bases and J by 0 bases, with 12 bases between them. Germline V gives CDR1 MNHNS, CDR2 SASEGT. The CDR3 spells CASRRGPDSNQPQHF. The CDR3 nucleotides read TGTGCCAGCAGGCGGGGACCGGATAGCAATCAGCCCCAGCATTTT.

V usage is TRBV9 and J usage is TRBJ2-1, with 8 bases that match TRBD2. The junction had 4 bases not matched to a gene; V was cut back by 3 bases and J by 2 bases. The CDR3 has 15 amino acids. Germline loops: CDR1 SGDLS, CDR2 YYNGEE. The CDR3 spells CASSATSGPYNEQFF. The DNA for the CDR3 is TGTGCCAGCAGCGCTACTAGCGGACCCTACAATGAGCAGTTCTTC.